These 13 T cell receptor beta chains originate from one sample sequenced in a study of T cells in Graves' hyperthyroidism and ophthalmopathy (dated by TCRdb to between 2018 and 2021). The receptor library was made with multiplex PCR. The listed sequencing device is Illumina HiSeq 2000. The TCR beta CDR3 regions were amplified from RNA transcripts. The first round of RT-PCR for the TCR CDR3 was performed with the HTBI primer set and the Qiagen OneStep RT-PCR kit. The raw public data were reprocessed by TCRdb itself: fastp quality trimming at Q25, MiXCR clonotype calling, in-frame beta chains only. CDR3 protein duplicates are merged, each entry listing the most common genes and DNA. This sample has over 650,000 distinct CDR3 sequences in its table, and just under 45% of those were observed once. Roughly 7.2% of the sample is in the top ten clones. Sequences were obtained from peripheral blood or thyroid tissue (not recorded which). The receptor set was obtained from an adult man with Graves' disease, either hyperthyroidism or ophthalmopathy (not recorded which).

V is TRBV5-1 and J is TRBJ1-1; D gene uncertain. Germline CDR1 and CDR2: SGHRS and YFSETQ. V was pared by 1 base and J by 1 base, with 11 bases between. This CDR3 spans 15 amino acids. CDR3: CASSLFGSTNTEAFF. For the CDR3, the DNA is TGCGCCAGCAGCTTGTTCGGGTCCACGAACACTGAAGCTTTCTTT.

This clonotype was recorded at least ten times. The CDR3 DNA follows: TGTGCCAGCAGCTTACATAGGGACAAGACTGAAGCTTTCTTT. This translates into CASSLHRDKTEAFF. This sequence joins TRBV7-3 and TRBJ1-1; the D gene is possibly TRBD1 (6 bases). The CDR3 spans 14 residues. The V end was cut by 2 bases, the J end by 5 bases, with 12 bases between. The germline V gene has CDR1 SGHTA and CDR2 FQGTGA.

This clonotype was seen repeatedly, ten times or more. This CDR3 is CASSLLDTGTIQETQYF. The CDR3, as DNA: TGTGCCAGCAGCTTACTGGACACCGGAACGATTCAAGAGACCCAGTACTTC. V gene TRBV7-9 combines with J gene TRBJ2-5, with D possibly TRBD1 on 5 matching bases. The CDR3 is 17 amino acids. V was pared by 2 bases and J by 2 bases, with 18 bases between. Germline CDR1 SEHNR, CDR2 FQNEAQ (reference sequence).

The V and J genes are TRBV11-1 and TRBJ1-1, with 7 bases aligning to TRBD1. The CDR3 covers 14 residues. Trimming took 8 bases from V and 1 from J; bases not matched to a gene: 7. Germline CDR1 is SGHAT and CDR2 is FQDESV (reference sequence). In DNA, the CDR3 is TGTGCCAGCGGCCCTCGACAGGGGAACACTGAAGCTTTCTTT. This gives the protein CASGPRQGNTEAFF.

The DNA for the CDR3 is TGTGCCAGCAGCCAACTGGGACAGAGCTCCTACGAGCAGTACTTC. It specifies CASSQLGQSSYEQYF. The chain joins TRBV11-2 to TRBJ2-7; TRBD1 agrees at 7 bases. The germline gives CDR1 SGHAT, CDR2 FQNNGV. After removal of 5 bases from V and 0 bases from J, the junction contained 7 bases not matched to a gene. The CDR3 has 15 residues.

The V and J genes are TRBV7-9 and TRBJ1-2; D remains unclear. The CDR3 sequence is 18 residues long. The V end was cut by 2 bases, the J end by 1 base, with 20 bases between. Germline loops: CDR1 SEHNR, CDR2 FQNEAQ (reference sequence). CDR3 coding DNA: TGTGCCAGCAGCTTACTTACCGGGCAATTCCACCTTAACTATGGCTACACCTTC. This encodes CASSLLTGQFHLNYGYTF.

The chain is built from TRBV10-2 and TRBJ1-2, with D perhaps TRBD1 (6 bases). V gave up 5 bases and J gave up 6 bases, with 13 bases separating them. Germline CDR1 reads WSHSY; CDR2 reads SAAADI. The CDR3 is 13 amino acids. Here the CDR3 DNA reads TGCGCCAGCAGTACAGGCAGGGGTGATGGCTACACCTTC. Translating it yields CASSTGRGDGYTF.

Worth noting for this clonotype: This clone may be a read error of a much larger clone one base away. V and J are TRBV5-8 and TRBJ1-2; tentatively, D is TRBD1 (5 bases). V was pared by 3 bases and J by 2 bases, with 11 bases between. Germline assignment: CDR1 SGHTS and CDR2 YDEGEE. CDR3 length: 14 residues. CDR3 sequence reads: CASSSSRVNYGYTF. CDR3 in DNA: TGTGCCAGCAGCTCCTCCAGGGTAAACTATGGCTACACCTTC.

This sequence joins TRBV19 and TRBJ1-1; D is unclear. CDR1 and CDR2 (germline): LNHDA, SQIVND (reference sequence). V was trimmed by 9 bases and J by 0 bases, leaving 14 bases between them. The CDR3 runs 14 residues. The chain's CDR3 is CASSLENMNTEAFF. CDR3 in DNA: TGTGCCAGCAGCTTGGAAAACATGAACACTGAAGCTTTCTTT.

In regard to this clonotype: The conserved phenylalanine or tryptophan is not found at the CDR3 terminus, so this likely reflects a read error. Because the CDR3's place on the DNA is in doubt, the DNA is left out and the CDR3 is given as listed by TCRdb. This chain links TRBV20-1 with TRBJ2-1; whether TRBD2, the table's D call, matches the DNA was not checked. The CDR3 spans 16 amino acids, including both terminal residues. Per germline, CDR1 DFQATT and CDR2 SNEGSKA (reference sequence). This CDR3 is CSAGALGRASIDEQTL.

The DNA of the CDR3 is TGTGCCAGCAGTCAAGGGACAGTACGCGAGACCCAGTACTTC. Residues: CASSQGTVRETQYF. The V and J genes are TRBV2 and TRBJ2-5, with TRBD1 matching over 7 bases. The germline gives CDR1 SNHLY, CDR2 FYNNEI. This CDR3 spans 14 amino acids. J gave up 5 bases and V 5 bases, and 8 bases lay outside the gene matches.

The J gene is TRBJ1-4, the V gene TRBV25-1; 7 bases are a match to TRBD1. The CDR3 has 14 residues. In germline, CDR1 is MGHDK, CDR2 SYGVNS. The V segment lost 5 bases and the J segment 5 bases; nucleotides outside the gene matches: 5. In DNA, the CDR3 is TGTGCCAGCAGTACAGGGGCCCTAAATGAAAAACTGTTTTTT. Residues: CASSTGALNEKLFF.

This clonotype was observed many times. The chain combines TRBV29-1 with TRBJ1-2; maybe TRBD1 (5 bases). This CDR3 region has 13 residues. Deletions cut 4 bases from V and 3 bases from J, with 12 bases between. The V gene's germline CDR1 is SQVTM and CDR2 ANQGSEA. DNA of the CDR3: TGCAGCGTTGTACCCGTAGGGGACTATGGCTACACCTTC. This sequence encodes CSVVPVGDYGYTF.